These 19 T cell receptor beta chains came from one sample sequenced in a study of blood T cell repertoires in COVID-19. Profiled with immunoSEQ multiplex PCR; TCRdb holds only in-frame clones, not every one. The table has fewer than 300,000 clones, about 90% seen once; the top ten hold about 1.6%. Specimen: peripheral blood. The source is a woman in her 40s who had recovered from COVID-19.

This chain uses TRBV5-3 with TRBJ1-2, with D possibly TRBD1 on 6 matching bases. TRBV5-3 is sorted into the ORF group, with uncertain function. This CDR3 contains 17 residues. Trimming stripped 0 bases from V and 2 bases from J, with 17 bases between. CDR3 amino acids: CARSLAFLGATNYGYTF. In nucleotides, the CDR3 is TGTGCCAGAAGCTTGGCCTTTCTGGGGGCGACCAACTATGGCTACACCTTC.

This chain joins TRBV27 and TRBJ1-1, with 7 nucleotides matching TRBD1. This CDR3 contains 12 residues. The germline gives CDR1 MNHEY, CDR2 SMNVEV (reference sequence). Unmatched junction bases numbered 7, after V lost 6 bases and J lost 9 bases. This chain's CDR3 is CASRTGALKAFF. CDR3 DNA sequence: TGTGCCAGCAGAACAGGGGCCCTTAAAGCTTTCTTT.

The V call is TRBV7-9, the J call TRBJ2-1; D perhaps matches TRBD2 (5 bases). Deletions cut 3 bases from V and 8 bases from J, with 8 bases between. CDR3 length: 12 residues. Per the germline V gene, CDR1 is SEHNR and CDR2 is FQNEAQ (reference sequence). The CDR3 spells CASSFGLDEQFF. The CDR3, as DNA: TGTGCCAGCAGCTTCGGACTCGATGAGCAGTTCTTC.

The CDR3 DNA reads as TGTGCCAGTAGCCTAGCGGTCCAGGTCGGAAATCAGCCCCAGCATTTT. Protein: CASSLAVQVGNQPQHF. The rearrangement links TRBV19 to TRBJ1-5; D gene unclear. The CDR3 covers 16 residues. The V end lost 6 bases, the J end lost 4 bases, and 19 bases lay between the germline ends. Germline V gene lookup returns CDR1 LNHDA and CDR2 SQIVND (reference sequence).

The genes are TRBV3-1 (or the pseudogene TRBV3-2) and TRBJ1-2, with 8 positions matching TRBD1. The V gene's germline CDR1 is LGHDT and CDR2 YNNKEL (reference sequence). CDR3 length: 14 amino acids. V was pared by 4 bases and J by 4 bases, with 5 bases of the junction left unmatched. This CDR3 is CASSLQGGGYGYTF. CDR3 bases: TGTGCCAGCAGCCTACAGGGGGGCGGCTATGGCTACACCTTC.

This chain connects TRBV4-3 to TRBJ1-5, with 8 bases fitting TRBD1. CDR1 and CDR2 from the germline V gene are LGHNA and YSLEER. The CDR3 is 13 residues long. J lost 7 bases, V lost 3 bases, and 2 bases had no gene match. The CDR3 DNA reads TGCGCCAGCAGCCATAACAGGGGGCAGCCCCAGCATTTT. Translating gives CASSHNRGQPQHF.

This rearrangement joins TRBV7-2 to TRBJ2-1; D gene unclear. Trimming removed 6 bases from V and 7 bases from J, with 10 bases in between. Germline-derived CDR1 and CDR2 are SGHTA and FQGNSA. This CDR3 has 12 amino acids. The DNA of the CDR3 is TGTGCCAGCAGTAAATACGGGAATGAGCAGTTCTTC. Residues: CASSKYGNEQFF. Variable domain in full (rest from reference TRBV7-2 and TRBJ2-1): GAGVSQSPSNKVTEKGKDVELRCDPISGHTALYWYRQSLGQGLEFLIYFQGNSAPDKSGLPSDRFSAERTGGSVSTLTIQRTQQEDSAVYLCASSKYGNEQFFGPGTRLTVL.

The rearrangement links TRBV27 to TRBJ1-2; TRBD1 agrees at 7 bases. Trimming at V came to 9 bases and at J to 5 bases, leaving 15 bases not matched to a gene. The CDR3 loop spans 15 amino acids. The germline gives CDR1 MNHEY, CDR2 SMNVEV (reference sequence). Written as DNA, the CDR3 is TGTGCCAGTACGCAACACCCGGGACAGACATATGGCTACACCTTC. The encoded protein is CASTQHPGQTYGYTF.

J is TRBJ2-1 and V is TRBV4-1; 10 bases fit TRBD1. J was trimmed by 5 bases and V by 4 bases; bases with no gene match: 5. The CDR3 sequence is 15 residues long. Germline V gene data show CDR1 as MGHRA and CDR2 as YSYEKL. CDR3 sequence: CASSRGGQGDNEQFF. Here the CDR3 DNA reads TGCGCCAGCAGCCGGGGAGGACAGGGGGACAATGAGCAGTTCTTC.

This chain uses TRBV3-1 (or the pseudogene TRBV3-2) with TRBJ2-1, with D possibly TRBD2 on 6 matching bases. The CDR3 runs to 15 residues. The germline V gene encodes CDR1 LGHDT and CDR2 YNNKEL (reference sequence). With 4 bases removed from V and 3 bases from J, the gap between germline ends came to 13 bases. Written as DNA, the CDR3 is TGTGCCAGCAGCCCTACCGGGACTTACTACAATGAGCAGTTCTTC. Translated, it gives CASSPTGTYYNEQFF.

V is TRBV5-4 and J is TRBJ2-1, with 9 bases matching TRBD2. The CDR3 totals 18 residues. The germline V gene has CDR1 SGHNT and CDR2 YYREEE (reference sequence). V gave up 0 bases and J gave up 0 bases; unmatched junction bases: 7. The CDR3 protein is CASSLAGLAGSSYNEQFF. The DNA of the CDR3 is TGTGCCAGCAGCTTGGCCGGCCTAGCGGGGAGCTCCTACAATGAGCAGTTCTTC.

J is TRBJ1-1 and V is TRBV2, with 11 positions matching TRBD1. Germline V gives CDR1 SNHLY, CDR2 FYNNEI. After removal of 4 bases from V and 5 bases from J, the junction contained 3 bases not matched to a gene. This CDR3 spans 14 amino acids. The CDR3 region is CASSGTGGITEAFF. DNA of the CDR3: TGTGCCAGCAGTGGGACAGGGGGCATAACTGAAGCTTTCTTT.

The chain is built from TRBV3-1 (or the pseudogene TRBV3-2) and TRBJ1-5; 10 bases are a match to TRBD1. Germline CDR1 reads LGHDT; CDR2 reads YNNKEL (reference sequence). The CDR3 totals 16 residues. J gave up 6 bases and V 3 bases, and 8 bases lay outside the gene matches. The CDR3 DNA reads TGTGCCAGCAGCCAGGCCGGGACAGGGGCGGGTCAGCCCCAGCATTTT. This translates into CASSQAGTGAGQPQHF.

This clone was detected only a few times. The chain carries TRBV5-1 and TRBJ2-7, with a possible D match to TRBD2 (6 bases). V was trimmed by 7 bases and J by 5 bases, leaving 13 bases between them. Germline CDR1 SGHRS, CDR2 YFSETQ. There are 12 residues in the CDR3. Here the CDR3 reads CASGGIRNEQYF. Written as DNA, the CDR3 is TGCGCCAGCGGGGGGATCCGGAACGAGCAGTACTTC.

The chain employs TRBV18 and TRBJ1-1; 9 bases are a match to TRBD1. Trimming cost V 3 bases and J 7 bases; bases outside gene matches: 0. Germline V gene lookup returns CDR1 KGHSH and CDR2 LQKENI. CDR3 length: 12 residues. CDR3 bases: TGTGCCAGCTCACCGGGACAGGGTGAAGCTTTCTTT. This sequence encodes CASSPGQGEAFF.

The V and J genes are TRBV5-1 and TRBJ1-3; D perhaps matches TRBD1 (6 bases). With 4 bases removed from V and 1 base from J, the gap between germline ends came to 9 bases. Germline CDR1 reads SGHRS; CDR2 reads YFSETQ. This CDR3 contains 14 residues. CDR3 region: CASSPTGSGNTIYF. DNA of the CDR3: TGCGCCAGCAGCCCAACAGGGTCTGGAAACACCATATATTTT.

The rearrangement joins TRBV5-1 to TRBJ1-2, with D unclear. Trimming took 0 bases from V and 6 from J, leaving 12 bases between them. CDR3 length: 14 residues. The V gene's germline CDR1 is SGHRS and CDR2 YFSETQ. For the CDR3, the DNA is TGCGCCAGCAGCTTGGGGGCCTCCTTGCATGGCTACACCTTC. It specifies CASSLGASLHGYTF.

This chain uses TRBV4-1 with TRBJ2-3; 7 positions agree with TRBD2. The CDR3 runs 15 residues. Germline lookup yields CDR1 MGHRA and CDR2 YSYEKL. The V segment lost 1 base and the J segment 4 bases; nucleotides outside the gene matches: 5. CDR3 coding DNA: TGCGCCAGCAGCCAAGTGGGCGGGGGAGCAGATACGCAGTATTTT. Its protein product is CASSQVGGGADTQYF.

The rearrangement uses TRBV5-1 and TRBJ2-7, with D possibly TRBD1 on 6 matching bases. Germline loops: CDR1 SGHRS, CDR2 YFSETQ. Between the trimmed V and J ends, which lost 4 bases and 0 bases, there was a span of 23 bases. CDR3 length equals 18 residues. The CDR3 reads CASSAVQGFPGSSYEQYF. The CDR3 DNA follows: TGCGCCAGCAGCGCGGTACAGGGTTTTCCAGGTAGCTCCTACGAGCAGTACTTC.